These 12 T cell receptor beta chains were all obtained from the same sample, sequenced in a study of T cells in Graves' hyperthyroidism and ophthalmopathy (dated by TCRdb to between 2017 and 2020). The library was generated by multiplex PCR. The listed sequencing device is Illumina HiSeq 2000. The TCR beta CDR3 regions were amplified from the RNA transcripts. For the first round of RT-PCR on the TCR CDR3, the HTBI primer set was used together with the Qiagen OneStep RT-PCR kit. In-frame beta chains were kept once TCRdb had trimmed the public reads at Q25 with fastp and called clones with MiXCR. Identical CDR3 proteins give one entry, which carries the most common genes and DNA. The sample includes around 290,000 distinct CDR3 sequences, with 17% observed a single time. About 50% of the sample goes to the ten largest clones. Sequencing was performed on blood. These TCRs come from a woman in her sixties with Graves' ophthalmopathy.

This clonotype appeared many times. The gene calls are TRBV27 and TRBJ1-5, with TRBD1 as a possible D gene (5 bases). The V end was cut by 5 bases, the J end by 0 bases, with 17 bases between. The CDR3 runs 17 residues. The V gene's germline CDR1 is MNHEY and CDR2 SMNVEV (reference sequence). CDR3 loop: CASSRLGTGYSNQPQHF. CDR3 sequence (DNA): TGTGCCAGCAGTCGTCTAGGGACCGGTTATAGCAATCAGCCCCAGCATTTT.

V usage is TRBV12-3 or TRBV12-4 and J usage is TRBJ1-1, with 10 bases identical to TRBD1. The CDR3 loop spans 14 amino acids. The trim removed 4 bases at V and 3 bases at J, leaving 2 bases unmatched. CDR3 sequence: CASSWGQGYTEAFF. DNA for the CDR3: TGTGCCAGCAGTTGGGGACAGGGGTACACTGAAGCTTTCTTT.

This rearrangement joins TRBV12-5 to TRBJ2-2, with a possible D match to TRBD2 (6 bases). The CDR3 length is 15 residues. The V end was cut by 1 base, the J end by 0 bases, with 6 bases between. CDR1 and CDR2 (germline): LGHNT, FRNRAP. The CDR3 is CASGLGLANTGELFF. DNA of the CDR3: TGTGCTAGTGGTTTGGGACTAGCGAACACCGGGGAGCTGTTTTTT.

V is TRBV4-2 and J is TRBJ1-3; D ambiguous. Trimming stripped 7 bases from V and 0 bases from J, with 10 bases between. Germline CDR1 reads LGHNA; CDR2 reads YNFKEQ. The CDR3 totals 14 residues. The CDR3 region has the DNA TGTGCCAGCAACCATCTTGGCTCTGGAAACACCATATATTTT. Its translation: CASNHLGSGNTIYF.

This clonotype was recorded many times. The chain recombines TRBV30 with TRBJ1-1; no definite D call. This CDR3 contains 15 residues. Germline V gives CDR1 GTSNPN, CDR2 SVGIG (reference sequence). V lost 6 bases, J lost 0 bases, and 17 bases lay in between. The CDR3 sequence is CACRAPPPMNTEAFF. In nucleotides, the CDR3 is TGTGCCTGCCGCGCACCACCGCCTATGAACACTGAAGCTTTCTTT.

A word on this clonotype: A much larger clone is a single base away; this may be a read error. The rearrangement joins TRBV7-8 to TRBJ2-5, with TRBD2 matching 9 bases. CDR3 size: 18 residues. V shed 1 base, J shed 6 bases, and the junction held 15 bases outside the gene matches. Germline V gene data show CDR1 as SGHVS and CDR2 as FQNEAQ. The CDR3 coding sequence is TGTGCCAGCAGCTTAGAAGGACCAGCGGGGGGAAGGGGGCAGACCCAGTACTTC. This codes for CASSLEGPAGGRGQTQYF.

The J gene is TRBJ2-5, the V gene TRBV5-4; no definite D call. V lost 4 bases to trimming and J lost 0 bases, with 7 bases between them. CDR1 is SGHNT, CDR2 YYREEE, per germline (reference sequence). This CDR3 comprises 13 residues. CDR3 DNA: TGTGCCAGCAGCCACGGTTACCAAGAGACCCAGTACTTC. Protein sequence: CASSHGYQETQYF.

This clonotype was picked up many times. CDR3 nucleotide sequence: TGTGCCAGCAGCCCCCCGCGCGGGGCGATCGGCAATGAGCAGTTCTTC. Translation gives CASSPPRGAIGNEQFF. The chain uses TRBV12-3 or TRBV12-4 and TRBJ2-1; D is possibly TRBD2 (6 bases). The CDR3 has 16 residues. Trimming left V 6 bases short and J 6 bases short, with 21 bases between.

The chain links TRBV12-3 or TRBV12-4 to TRBJ2-2; possible D gene TRBD1, 6 bases. This CDR3 contains 15 residues. V was shortened by 2 bases and J by 5 bases, with 12 bases between the two germline ends. The CDR3 is CASSLLDSHTGELFF. Here the CDR3 DNA reads TGTGCCAGCAGTTTACTGGACAGCCATACCGGGGAGCTGTTTTTT.

This clonotype has just a few counts. The chain carries TRBV20-1 and TRBJ2-6; tentative D call: TRBD1 (6 bases). V dropped 3 bases and J dropped 0 bases, with 12 bases sitting between them. The CDR3 length is 16 residues. Germline V lookup: CDR1 DFQATT, CDR2 SNEGSKA (reference sequence). The CDR3 nucleotides read TGCAGTGCTAGGCCGGACAGATCCTCTGGGGCCAACGTCCTGACTTTC. Its translation is CSARPDRSSGANVLTF.

This clonotype was seen a single time. The chain is built from TRBV27 and TRBJ2-7; no definite D call. The closer fit of TRBJ2-1 to the DNA end suggests the J call may be wrong. Germline V CDR1 and CDR2: MNHEY, SMNVEV (reference sequence). This CDR3 comprises 16 residues. The CDR3 DNA reads TGTGCCAGCAGTTTACGGGTCCGGGCACACTCCTACGAGCAGTTCTTC. It specifies CASSLRVRAHSYEQFF.

The table lists this clonotype with many counts. The chain couples TRBV5-1 to TRBJ2-2, with D perhaps given as TRBD1 or TRBD2 (5 bases each). Germline CDR1 SGHRS, CDR2 YFSETQ. The CDR3 has 14 residues. Trimming left V 3 bases short and J 10 bases short, with 16 bases between. CDR3 DNA: TGCGCCAGCAGCTCCGGGACCTCATATGAGGAGCTGTTTTTT. Its translation is CASSSGTSYEELFF.